The present TCR beta chain was sequenced within a study of blood T cell repertoires in COVID-19. Study-wide context: From the United States, Italy and Spain came samples of acute and convalescent COVID-19.

As originally analysed: Cell counts per sample came from amplifying reference gene primers. Some clones are missing from TCRdb's copy, which holds only in-frame ones; the method was immunoSEQ multiplex PCR. V, J and clone size reflect that table, while D and trimming were determined from the DNA. The sample consists of 150,000 to 200,000 clones, around nine tenths of them appearing once. Material: peripheral blood. This clonotype originated in a man aged 40-49 years with active or convalescent COVID-19.

The CDR3 coding sequence is TGTGCCAGTAGTATGGTGGACAGTTTCTCTAACTATGGCTACACCTTC. Its protein product is CASSMVDSFSNYGYTF. The rearrangement uses TRBV19 and TRBJ1-2, with D perhaps matching TRBD1 (6 bases). The V end was cut by 3 bases, the J end by 0 bases, with 14 bases between. The CDR3 sequence is 16 residues long. CDR1 LNHDA and CDR2 SQIVND come from the germline V gene (reference sequence).